The 2 T cell receptor beta chains below all came from one sample that was sequenced in a study of human T cells and chemical hapten exposure. TCRdb reanalysed the RACE reads using MiXCR and keeps one entry per CDR3 protein. The data contain 350,000 to 400,000 distinct CDR3 sequences, 5.1% of them singletons. Time point noted: pre-sensitization, week 0. The sample's treatment: therapeutic diphenylcyclopropenone sensitization with weekly scalp DPC. The specimen was whole blood, collected in connection with sensitization to the hapten diphenylcyclopropenone (DPC). The source is a woman in her forties or fifties with alopecia areata. Some clones in this sample may be carry-over from other donors' samples.

This clonotype has a count of ten or more. The chain couples TRBV20-1 to TRBJ1-2; D is uncertain. The V end lost 0 bases, the J end lost 1 base, and 9 bases lay between the germline ends. Per germline, CDR1 DFQATT and CDR2 SNEGSKA (reference sequence). The CDR3 covers 14 residues. Here the CDR3 reads CSARESGSNYGYTF. The CDR3 DNA is TGCAGTGCTAGAGAGTCTGGCAGTAACTATGGCTACACCTTC.

The CDR3 loop reads CASSQLSSGGAGELFF. The CDR3 DNA reads TGCGCCAGCAGCCAACTCTCTAGCGGGGGGGCCGGGGAGCTGTTTTTT. This rearrangement joins TRBV4-3 to TRBJ2-2; 12 nucleotides line up with TRBD2. Trimming removed 2 bases from V and 6 bases from J; junction bases left unmatched: 4. The CDR3 spans 16 residues. Germline V CDR1 and CDR2: LGHNA, YSLEER.